The clone carrying this T cell receptor (beta chain) was counted a single time. The sample belongs to a study of blood T cell repertoires in COVID-19. Study information: Acute and convalescent COVID-19 samples came from the United States, Italy and Spain. The analysed material was cDNA or gDNA that came from T cells, B-cell-depleted T cells, or PBMCs.

As originally analysed: Using reference gene primer amplification, nucleated cell counts were estimated. Clones were read by immunoSEQ multiplex PCR, and TCRdb kept only the in-frame ones, dropping some. The V and J calls and the clone size are those of that table, but D and trimming were determined from the DNA. The sample holds 110,000 or so clones, roughly 75% seen once. Germline lookup yields CDR1 SEHNR and CDR2 FQNEAQ (reference sequence). The CDR3 loop spans 14 amino acids. Trimming took off 6 bases at V and 0 bases at J, with 11 bases between the two ends. The chain is built from TRBV7-9 and TRBJ1-2, with D maybe TRBD1 (6 bases). The sample taken for sequencing was peripheral blood. This receptor was identified in a human donor in a cohort sampled during active or convalescent COVID-19. CDR3 in DNA: TGTGCCAGCAGGCCCAGGGGCCCTAACTATGGCTACACCTTC. This gives the protein CASRPRGPNYGYTF.